This T cell receptor beta chain was identified in a study of long-term antiretroviral therapy in people with HIV. Background on the study: Collection of the earliest samples took place about a decade ahead of the 2015 immediate-ART recommendation.

The authors ran the immunoSEQ assay, v3.0, at survey level. The protocol was immunoSEQ multiplex PCR, while the TCRdb copy is restricted to in-frame clones and leaves out a portion. This sample has about 24,000 clones, with more than 75% found just once. This clone was counted once. The target antigen is unknown. The CDR3 has 15 residues. The germline V gene has CDR1 LNHNV and CDR2 YYDKDF (reference sequence). The V end was cut by 1 base, the J end by 3 bases, with 10 bases between. Study-level findings and limits: Repertoires with HIV possessed tighter CDR3 length spans than those of controls.

The receptor comes from a man aged 30-40 years with HIV. Material: unsorted PBMCs, obtained about 5.7 years after starting antiretroviral therapy. V and J are TRBV15 and TRBJ2-1; D is tentatively TRBD1 or TRBD2 (5 bases each). The CDR3 bases are TGTGCCACCAGCAGAGCGAGGGGCAACTACAATGAGCAGTTCTTC. It codes for CATSRARGNYNEQFF.